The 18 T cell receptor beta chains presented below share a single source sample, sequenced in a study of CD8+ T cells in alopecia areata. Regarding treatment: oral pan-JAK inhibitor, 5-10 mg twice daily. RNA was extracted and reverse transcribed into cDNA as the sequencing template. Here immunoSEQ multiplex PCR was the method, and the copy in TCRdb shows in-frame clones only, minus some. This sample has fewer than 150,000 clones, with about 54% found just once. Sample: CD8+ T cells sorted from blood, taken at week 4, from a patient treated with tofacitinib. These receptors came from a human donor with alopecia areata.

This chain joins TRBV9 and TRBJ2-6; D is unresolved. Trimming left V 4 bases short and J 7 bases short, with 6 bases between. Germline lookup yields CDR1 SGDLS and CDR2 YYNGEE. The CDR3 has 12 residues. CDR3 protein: CASSPLANVLTF. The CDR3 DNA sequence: TGTGCCAGCAGCCCCCTAGCCAACGTCCTGACTTTC.

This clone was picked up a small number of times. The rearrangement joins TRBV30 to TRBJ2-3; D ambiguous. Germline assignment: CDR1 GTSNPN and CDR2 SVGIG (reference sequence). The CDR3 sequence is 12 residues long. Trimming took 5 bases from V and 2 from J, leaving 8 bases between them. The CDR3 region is CAWEIHTDTQYF. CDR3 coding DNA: TGTGCCTGGGAGATTCACACAGATACGCAGTATTTT.

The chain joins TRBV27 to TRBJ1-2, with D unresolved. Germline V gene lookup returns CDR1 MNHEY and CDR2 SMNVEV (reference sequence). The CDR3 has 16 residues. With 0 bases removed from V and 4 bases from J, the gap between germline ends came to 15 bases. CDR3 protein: CASSLSASAPGYGYTF. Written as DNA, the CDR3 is TGTGCCAGCAGTTTATCGGCAAGCGCCCCCGGCTATGGCTACACCTTC.

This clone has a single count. CDR3 DNA: TGTGCCAGCAGACGGTGGGGAGATACGCAGTATTTT. As protein: CASRRWGDTQYF. The chain recombines TRBV11-2 with TRBJ2-3; unclear D gene. V lost 6 bases and J 5 bases, leaving 9 bases between the germline ends. The CDR3 length is 12 residues. Germline V gene lookup returns CDR1 SGHAT and CDR2 FQNNGV. The complete variable domain, with remaining parts taken from reference TRBV11-2 and TRBJ2-3, reads EAGVAQSPRYKIIEKRQSVAFWCNPISGHATLYWYQQILGQGPKLLIQFQNNGVVDDSQLPKDRFSAERLKGVDSTLKIQPAKLEDSAVYLCASRRWGDTQYFGPGTRLTVL.

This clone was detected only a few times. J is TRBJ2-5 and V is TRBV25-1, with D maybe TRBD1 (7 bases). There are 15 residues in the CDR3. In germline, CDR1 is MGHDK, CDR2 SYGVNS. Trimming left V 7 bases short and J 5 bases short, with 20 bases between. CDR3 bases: TGTGCCAGCACCCTAGGAGGGGGCCCGAGGGAGACCCAGTACTTC. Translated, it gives CASTLGGGPRETQYF.

The CDR3 region is CAWSVISAGEAFF. The CDR3 DNA reads as TGTGCCTGGAGTGTCATCTCGGCGGGTGAAGCTTTCTTT. The chain carries TRBV30 and TRBJ1-1; unclear D gene. The germline V gene has CDR1 GTSNPN and CDR2 SVGIG (reference sequence). The CDR3 sequence is 13 residues long. V was shortened by 0 bases and J by 7 bases, with 12 bases between the two germline ends. The complete variable domain, with remaining parts taken from reference TRBV30 and TRBJ1-1, reads SQTIHQWPATLVQPVGSPLSLECTVEGTSNPNLYWYRQAAGRGLQLLFYSVGIGQISSEVPQNLSASRPQDRQFILSSKKLLLSDSGFYLCAWSVISAGEAFFGQGTRLTVV.

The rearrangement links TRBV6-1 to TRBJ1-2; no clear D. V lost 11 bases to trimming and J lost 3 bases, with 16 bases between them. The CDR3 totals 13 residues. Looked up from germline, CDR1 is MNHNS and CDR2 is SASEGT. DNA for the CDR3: TGTGCCGGATACACTTCTCCCGACTATGGCTACACCTTC. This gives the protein CAGYTSPDYGYTF.

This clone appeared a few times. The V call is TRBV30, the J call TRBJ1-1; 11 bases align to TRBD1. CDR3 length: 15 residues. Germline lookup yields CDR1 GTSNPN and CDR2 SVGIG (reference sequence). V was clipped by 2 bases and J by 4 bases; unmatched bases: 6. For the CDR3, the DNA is TGTGCCTGGAGTACGGGGACAGGGGGAGTCACTGAAGCTTTCTTT. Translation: CAWSTGTGGVTEAFF.

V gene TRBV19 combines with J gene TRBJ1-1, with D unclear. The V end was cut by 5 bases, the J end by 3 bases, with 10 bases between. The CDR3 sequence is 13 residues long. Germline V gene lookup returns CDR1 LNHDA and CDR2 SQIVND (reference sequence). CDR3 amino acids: CASSVGPHTEAFF. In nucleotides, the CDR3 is TGTGCCAGTAGTGTCGGCCCGCACACTGAAGCTTTCTTT.

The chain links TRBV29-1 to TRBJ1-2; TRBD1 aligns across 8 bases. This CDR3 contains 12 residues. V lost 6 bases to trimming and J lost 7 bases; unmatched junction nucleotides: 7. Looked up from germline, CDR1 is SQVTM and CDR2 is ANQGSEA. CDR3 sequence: CSVDDRGFGYTF. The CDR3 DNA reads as TGCAGCGTCGATGACAGGGGTTTTGGCTACACCTTC.

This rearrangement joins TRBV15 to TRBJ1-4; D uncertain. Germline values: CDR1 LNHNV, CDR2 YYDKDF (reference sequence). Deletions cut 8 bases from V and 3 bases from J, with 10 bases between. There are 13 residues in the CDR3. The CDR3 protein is CATGPRANEKLFF. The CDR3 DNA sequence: TGTGCCACCGGTCCTCGGGCTAATGAAAAACTGTTTTTT. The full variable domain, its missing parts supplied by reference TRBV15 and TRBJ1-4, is DAMVIQNPRYQVTQFGKPVTLSCSQTLNHNVMYWYQQKSSQAPKLLFHYYDKDFNNEADTPDNFQSRRPNTSFCFLDIRSPGLGDTAMYLCATGPRANEKLFFGSGTQLSVL.

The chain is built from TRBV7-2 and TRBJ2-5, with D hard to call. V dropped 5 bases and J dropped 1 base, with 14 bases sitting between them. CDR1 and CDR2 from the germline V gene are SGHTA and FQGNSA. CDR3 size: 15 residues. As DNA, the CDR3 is TGTGCCAGCAGCCCGTCGGTCTCAACCCAAGAGACCCAGTACTTC. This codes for CASSPSVSTQETQYF.

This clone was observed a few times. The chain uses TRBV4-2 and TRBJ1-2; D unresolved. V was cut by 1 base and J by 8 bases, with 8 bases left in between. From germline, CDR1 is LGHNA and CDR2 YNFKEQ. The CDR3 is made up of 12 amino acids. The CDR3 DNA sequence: TGTGCCAGCAGCCAAGGGGTAAGGGGCTACACCTTC. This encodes CASSQGVRGYTF.

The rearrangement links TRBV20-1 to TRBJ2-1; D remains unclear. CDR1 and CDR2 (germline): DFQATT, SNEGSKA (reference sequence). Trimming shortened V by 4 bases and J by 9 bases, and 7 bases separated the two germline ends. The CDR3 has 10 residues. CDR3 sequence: CSAIVGEQFF. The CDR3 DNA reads TGCAGTGCTATCGTCGGTGAGCAGTTCTTC.

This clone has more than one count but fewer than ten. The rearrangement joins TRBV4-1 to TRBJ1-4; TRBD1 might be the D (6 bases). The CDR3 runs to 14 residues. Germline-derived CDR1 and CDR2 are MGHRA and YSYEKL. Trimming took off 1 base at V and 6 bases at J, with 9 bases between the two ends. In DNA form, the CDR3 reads TGCGCCAGCAGCCAAGCACAGGGCTATGAAAAACTGTTTTTT. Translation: CASSQAQGYEKLFF.

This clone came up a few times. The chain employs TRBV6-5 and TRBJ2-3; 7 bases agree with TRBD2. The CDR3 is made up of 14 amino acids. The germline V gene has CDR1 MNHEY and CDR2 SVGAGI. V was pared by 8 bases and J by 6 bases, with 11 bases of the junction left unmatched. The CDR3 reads CASGSFAGEDTQYF. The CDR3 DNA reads TGTGCCAGCGGTAGCTTCGCGGGGGAGGATACGCAGTATTTT.

CDR3 DNA sequence: TGTGCCAGCAGCGGGAGCGGGGGGGCCGGCACAGATACGCAGTATTTT. Translating gives CASSGSGGAGTDTQYF. This rearrangement joins TRBV9 to TRBJ2-3, with 10 bases lining up with TRBD2. J was trimmed by 1 base and V by 3 bases; bases with no gene match: 5. The CDR3 has 16 residues. The germline CDR1 and CDR2 sequences are SGDLS and YYNGEE.

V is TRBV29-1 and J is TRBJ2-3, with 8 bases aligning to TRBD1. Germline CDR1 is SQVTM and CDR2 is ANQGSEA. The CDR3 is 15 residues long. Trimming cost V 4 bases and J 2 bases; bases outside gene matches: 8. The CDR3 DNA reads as TGCAGCGTTGTTCCTGGGACAGGCTACACAGATACGCAGTATTTT. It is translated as CSVVPGTGYTDTQYF.